A selection of T cell receptor beta chains follows, all from one sample in a study of high-grade serous ovarian cancer treatment subgroups. Here immunoSEQ multiplex PCR was the method, and the copy in TCRdb shows in-frame clones only, minus some. The table lists around 30,000 clones, roughly four fifths of them singletons. The specimen was tumor tissue. The receptors were sampled from a human donor with high-grade serous ovarian cancer. Both conserved end residues are part of each CDR3. Each record gives: CDR3 protein, CDR3 DNA, CDR3 length, clone size, V gene, D gene, J gene. A D gene is named only where the DNA matches it firmly. Expanded clones are given a class, and other clones once, few, many or no size at all.

cdr3_aa: CASSSPQGAGTEAFF; cdr3_nt: TGTGCCAGCAGTTCGCCACAGGGGGCGGGCACTGAAGCTTTCTTT; cdr3_length: 15; clone_size: -; v_call: TRBV6-5; d_call: TRBD1; j_call: TRBJ1-1
cdr3_aa: CASSPGTSNEQYF; cdr3_nt: TGTGCCAGCTCACCAGGGACTAGCAACGAGCAGTACTTC; cdr3_length: 13; clone_size: once; v_call: TRBV18; d_call: TRBD2; j_call: TRBJ2-7
cdr3_aa: CASSVGGGTSGTLEQYF; cdr3_nt: TGTGCCAGCAGCGTAGGAGGGGGGACTAGCGGGACGCTCGAGCAGTACTTC; cdr3_length: 17; clone_size: -; v_call: TRBV9; d_call: TRBD2; j_call: TRBJ2-7
cdr3_aa: CASSGQGIDTQYF; cdr3_nt: TGTGCCAGCAGTGGACAGGGGATAGATACGCAGTATTTT; cdr3_length: 13; clone_size: -; v_call: TRBV2; d_call: TRBD1; j_call: TRBJ2-3
cdr3_aa: CASIVGGLGANEQFF; cdr3_nt: TGTGCCAGCATAGTGGGGGGTCTGGGGGCCAATGAGCAGTTCTTC; cdr3_length: 15; clone_size: few; v_call: TRBV6-4; d_call: -; j_call: TRBJ2-1
cdr3_aa: CASSLMYNEQFF; cdr3_nt: TGTGCCAGCAGCTTAATGTACAATGAGCAGTTCTTC; cdr3_length: 12; clone_size: -; v_call: TRBV28; d_call: -; j_call: TRBJ2-1
cdr3_aa: CASSQGRAGWTGADGYTF; cdr3_nt: TGCGCCAGCAGCCAAGGTCGGGCGGGTTGGACAGGGGCGGATGGCTACACCTTC; cdr3_length: 18; clone_size: few; v_call: TRBV4-1; d_call: TRBD1; j_call: TRBJ1-2
cdr3_aa: CASSEKGLAGNEQFF; cdr3_nt: TGCGCCAGCAGTGAGAAGGGACTAGCGGGAAATGAGCAGTTCTTC; cdr3_length: 15; clone_size: -; v_call: TRBV10-1; d_call: TRBD2; j_call: TRBJ2-1
cdr3_aa: CASSLVTGVKTQYF; cdr3_nt: TGTGCCAGCAGCTTAGTCACAGGGGTAAAGACCCAGTACTTC; cdr3_length: 14; clone_size: -; v_call: TRBV7-8; d_call: TRBD1; j_call: TRBJ2-5
cdr3_aa: CASSRVGGELFF; cdr3_nt: TGTGCCAGCTCACGGGTGGGCGGGGAGCTGTTTTTT; cdr3_length: 12; clone_size: once; v_call: TRBV6-5; d_call: -; j_call: TRBJ2-2
cdr3_aa: CASSFGDSYTDTQYF; cdr3_nt: TGTGCCAGCAGTTTTGGGGACAGCTACACAGATACGCAGTATTTT; cdr3_length: 15; clone_size: -; v_call: TRBV27; d_call: TRBD1; j_call: TRBJ2-3
cdr3_aa: CASSRKGNEQFF; cdr3_nt: TGTGCCAGCAGCCGAAAAGGCAATGAGCAGTTCTTC; cdr3_length: 12; clone_size: -; v_call: TRBV7-9; d_call: -; j_call: TRBJ2-1
cdr3_aa: CASRPPGPRTYNEQFF; cdr3_nt: TGTGCCAGCAGACCTCCGGGACCACGTACCTACAATGAGCAGTTCTTC; cdr3_length: 16; clone_size: -; v_call: TRBV28; d_call: -; j_call: TRBJ2-1
cdr3_aa: CASSFTENTEAFF; cdr3_nt: TGTGCCAGCAGCTTCACAGAGAACACTGAAGCTTTCTTT; cdr3_length: 13; clone_size: -; v_call: TRBV6-5; d_call: -; j_call: TRBJ1-1
cdr3_aa: CSVEGGQGAADTQYF; cdr3_nt: TGCAGCGTTGAGGGAGGACAGGGGGCCGCAGATACGCAGTATTTT; cdr3_length: 15; clone_size: -; v_call: TRBV29-1; d_call: TRBD1; j_call: TRBJ2-3
cdr3_aa: CASSIWTDTGELFF; cdr3_nt: TGTGCCAGTAGTATATGGACAGACACCGGGGAGCTGTTTTTT; cdr3_length: 14; clone_size: -; v_call: TRBV19; d_call: -; j_call: TRBJ2-2
cdr3_aa: CASSPQVSGNTIYF; cdr3_nt: TGTGCCAGCTCACCACAGGTTTCTGGAAACACCATATATTTT; cdr3_length: 14; clone_size: -; v_call: TRBV18; d_call: -; j_call: TRBJ1-3
cdr3_aa: CASSSNLGNGREAFF; cdr3_nt: TGCGCCAGCAGCAGCAACTTGGGGAACGGGAGAGAAGCTTTCTTT; cdr3_length: 15; clone_size: -; v_call: TRBV5-1; d_call: -; j_call: TRBJ1-1
cdr3_aa: CASSFNRGDHYEQYF; cdr3_nt: TGTGCCAGCAGTTTCAACAGGGGGGATCACTACGAGCAGTACTTC; cdr3_length: 15; clone_size: -; v_call: TRBV27; d_call: TRBD1; j_call: TRBJ2-7
cdr3_aa: CASSLGGTTNYNEQFF; cdr3_nt: TGTGCCAGCAGCTTGGGAGGGACTACCAACTACAATGAGCAGTTCTTC; cdr3_length: 16; clone_size: -; v_call: TRBV5-4; d_call: TRBD2; j_call: TRBJ2-1
cdr3_aa: CAARWGPGGELFF; cdr3_nt: TGTGCCGCCCGCTGGGGGCCGGGCGGGGAGCTGTTTTTT; cdr3_length: 13; clone_size: -; v_call: TRBV27; d_call: -; j_call: TRBJ2-2
cdr3_aa: CASSLAGGAGDTQYF; cdr3_nt: TGTGCCAGCAGCTTGGCAGGGGGCGCTGGGGATACGCAGTATTTT; cdr3_length: 15; clone_size: -; v_call: TRBV7-6; d_call: TRBD1; j_call: TRBJ2-3
cdr3_aa: CASSQGDEQFF; cdr3_nt: TGTGCCAGCAGTCAAGGGGATGAGCAGTTCTTC; cdr3_length: 11; clone_size: -; v_call: TRBV6-5; d_call: -; j_call: TRBJ2-1
cdr3_aa: CASWGGGASYNEQFF; cdr3_nt: TGTGCCAGCTGGGGGGGAGGAGCCTCCTACAATGAGCAGTTCTTC; cdr3_length: 15; clone_size: -; v_call: TRBV2; d_call: TRBD2; j_call: TRBJ2-1
cdr3_aa: CASRRTGPHNEKLFF; cdr3_nt: TGTGCCAGCAGAAGAACGGGACCGCACAATGAAAAACTGTTTTTT; cdr3_length: 15; clone_size: -; v_call: TRBV6-5; d_call: -; j_call: TRBJ1-4
cdr3_aa: CASSTGGGVANEKLFF; cdr3_nt: TGTGCCAGCAGCACAGGTGGGGGGGTGGCTAATGAAAAACTGTTTTTT; cdr3_length: 16; clone_size: once; v_call: TRBV7-8; d_call: -; j_call: TRBJ1-4
cdr3_aa: CASSGTRGVEQYF; cdr3_nt: TGTGCCAGCAGTGGGACTAGGGGAGTGGAGCAGTACTTC; cdr3_length: 13; clone_size: -; v_call: TRBV2; d_call: TRBD2; j_call: TRBJ2-7
cdr3_aa: CASSSGGSYEQYF; cdr3_nt: TGCGCCAGCAGCTCAGGGGGCTCCTACGAGCAGTACTTC; cdr3_length: 13; clone_size: -; v_call: TRBV5-1; d_call: TRBD1; j_call: TRBJ2-7
cdr3_aa: CASSPTRGKVPPYEQYF; cdr3_nt: TGTGCCAGTAGTCCCACCAGAGGGAAGGTCCCCCCCTACGAGCAGTACTTC; cdr3_length: 17; clone_size: -; v_call: TRBV19; d_call: -; j_call: TRBJ2-7
cdr3_aa: CASTDKGNTGELFF; cdr3_nt: TGTGCCAGTACTGACAAGGGGAACACCGGGGAGCTGTTTTTT; cdr3_length: 14; clone_size: once; v_call: TRBV19; d_call: -; j_call: TRBJ2-2
cdr3_aa: CASSLDGTVSYEQYF; cdr3_nt: TGTGCCAGCAGCTTAGATGGGACAGTGTCCTACGAGCAGTACTTC; cdr3_length: 15; clone_size: -; v_call: TRBV11-2; d_call: TRBD1; j_call: TRBJ2-7